This is a list of T cell receptor beta chains from one sample in a study of shared clonotypes between healthy human individuals. Measured with immunoSEQ multiplex PCR; TCRdb has only the in-frame clones, and not every one. The repertoire includes about 580,000 clones, about 98% of them detected once, and 0.3% sits in the top ten. The sample taken for sequencing was naive CD8+ T cells sorted from blood. The receptors originated from a man aged 25-40 years in good health. Both conserved end residues are part of each CDR3. The D gene is left open where the match is weak. A row's size may be missing; if present it is once, few, many or a size class.

J | V | D | size | DNA | CDR3
TRBJ2-3 | TRBV9 | - | - | TGTGCCAGCAGCGAGCAGATCGATACGCAGTATTTT | CASSEQIDTQYF
TRBJ2-1 | TRBV10-2 | - | once | TGCGCCAGCAGAGAAAACCCGGAGCGAGTAATTATCTACAATGAGCAGTTCTTC | CASRENPERVIIYNEQFF
TRBJ2-1 | TRBV4-1 | - | once | TGCGCCAGCAGCCCAGAATACCGGGACCAAGGGGAGCAGTTCTTC | CASSPEYRDQGEQFF
TRBJ2-1 | TRBV19 | TRBD2 | - | TGTGCCAGTAGCCGTCTAGCGGGCTCCTACAATGAGCAGTTCTTC | CASSRLAGSYNEQFF
TRBJ2-1 | TRBV9 | TRBD2 | - | TGTGCCAGCAGCGTTTTTAGCGGGGTCAACAATGAGCAGTTCTTC | CASSVFSGVNNEQFF
TRBJ2-7 | TRBV25-1 | - | - | TGTGCCAGCAGTGCGGGACTTCAGAACGAGCAGTACTTC | CASSAGLQNEQYF
TRBJ2-7 | TRBV16 | - | - | TGTGCCAGCAGCCCGGGGGTCTACGAGCAGTACTTC | CASSPGVYEQYF
TRBJ2-1 | TRBV29-1 | TRBD2 | - | TGCAGCGTAACTAGCGGGGCCAGCCGAGAGCAGTTCTTC | CSVTSGASREQFF
TRBJ2-7 | TRBV7-8 | - | - | TGTGCCAGCAGCCCCCGGACCGGCTCCTACGAGCAGTACTTC | CASSPRTGSYEQYF
TRBJ2-1 | TRBV4-3 | TRBD2 | - | TGCGCCAGCAGCCAAGTGGCTAGCGGGTTGGGGGAGCAGTTCTTC | CASSQVASGLGEQFF
TRBJ2-1 | TRBV19 | - | - | TGTGCCAGTAGCCAATACAATGAGCAGTTCTTC | CASSQYNEQFF
TRBJ2-7 | TRBV6-1 | TRBD2 | - | TGTGCCAGCAGAGGACTAGCTGGGTACGAGCAGTACTTC | CASRGLAGYEQYF
TRBJ1-1 | TRBV9 | - | - | TGTGCCAGCAGCGTAGGGTTGAAGACCGACGCTGAAGCTTTCTTT | CASSVGLKTDAEAFF
TRBJ2-3 | TRBV11-2 | - | - | TGTGCCAGCAGCTCCCCGGTTAGCACAGATACGCAGTATTTT | CASSSPVSTDTQYF
TRBJ2-7 | TRBV5-1 | TRBD1 | - | TGCGCCAGCAGCCCTCCGGGACAGGGACTCGAGCAGTACTTC | CASSPPGQGLEQYF
TRBJ2-3 | TRBV19 | TRBD2 | - | TGTGCCAGTAGTATGCTAGCGGGAGCTCCTACAGATACGCAGTATTTT | CASSMLAGAPTDTQYF
TRBJ1-1 | TRBV11-2 | - | - | TGTGCCAGCCTACTAGGCACTGAAGCTTTCTTT | CASLLGTEAFF
TRBJ1-4 | TRBV19 | - | - | TGTGCCAGTACCTCACGGGGGCGTGGTGATGAAAAACTGTTTTTT | CASTSRGRGDEKLFF
TRBJ2-7 | TRBV11-2 | TRBD2 | - | TGTGCCAGCAGCTTAGGTGCTAGCGGGAGGGCCGGAGAGCAGTACTTC | CASSLGASGRAGEQYF
TRBJ2-6 | TRBV27 | - | once | TGTGCCAGCAGTTCGATAACCACGGGAGGGGCCAACGTCCTGACTTTC | CASSSITTGGANVLTF
TRBJ1-1 | TRBV7-9 | - | - | TGTGCCAGCAGATCGGACAGTGACACTGAAGCTTTCTTT | CASRSDSDTEAFF
TRBJ2-7 | TRBV27 | TRBD1 | - | TGTGCCAGCAGTTTATCTGGACAGGGGGGCTACGAGCAGTACTTC | CASSLSGQGGYEQYF
TRBJ2-1 | TRBV15 | TRBD1 | - | TGTGCCACCAGCAGCGACAGGGTCTCCTACAATGAGCAGTTCTTC | CATSSDRVSYNEQFF
TRBJ2-5 | TRBV5-6 | TRBD1 | - | TGTGCCAGCAGCGAAGCACAGGGGGCCCTGGAGACCCAGTACTTC | CASSEAQGALETQYF
TRBJ2-2 | TRBV28 | - | - | TGTGCCAGCAGTGTATTACCGAACACCGGGGAGCTGTTTTTT | CASSVLPNTGELFF
TRBJ2-7 | TRBV4-2 | TRBD1 | - | TGTGCCAGCAGCCAAGAAGGGACAGGGAACGAGCAGTACTTC | CASSQEGTGNEQYF
TRBJ1-1 | TRBV6-5 | - | - | TGTGCCAGCAAGATACAGGGCGGGACTGAAGCTTTCTTT | CASKIQGGTEAFF